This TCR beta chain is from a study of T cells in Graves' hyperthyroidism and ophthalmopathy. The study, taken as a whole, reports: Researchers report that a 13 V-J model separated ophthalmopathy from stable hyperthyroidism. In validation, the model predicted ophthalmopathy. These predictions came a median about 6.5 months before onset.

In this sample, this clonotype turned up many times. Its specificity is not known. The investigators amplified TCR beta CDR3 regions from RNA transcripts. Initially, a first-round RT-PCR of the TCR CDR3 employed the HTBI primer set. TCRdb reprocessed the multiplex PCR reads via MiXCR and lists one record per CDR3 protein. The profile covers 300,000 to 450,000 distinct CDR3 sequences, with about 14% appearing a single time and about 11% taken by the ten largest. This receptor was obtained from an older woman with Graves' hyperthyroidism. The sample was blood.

CDR3 amino acids: CASSFFLTKYTGELFF. For the CDR3, the DNA is TGTGCCAGCAGCTTCTTCCTTACTAAATACACCGGGGAGCTGTTTTTT. This chain links TRBV11-2 with TRBJ2-2, with no clear D. Germline V gene data show CDR1 as SGHAT and CDR2 as FQNNGV. The CDR3 covers 16 residues. The V and J ends lost 3 bases and 3 bases respectively, with 14 bases between them.